The 18 T cell receptor beta chains reported below all come from one sample, sequenced in a study of response to subunit inactivated influenza vaccine (dated by TCRdb to the late 2010s). Libraries came from RT-PCR. This sample was sequenced with an Illumina HiSeq 2500. TCRdb reanalyzed the raw reads on its own, using fastp at Q25 for trimming and MiXCR for clone calling, and kept in-frame beta chains. Rows are unified per CDR3 protein, each entry keeping the most common DNA and genes. In this sample the table shows almost 250,000 distinct CDR3 sequences, about 12% of which occur a single time. About 7.8% of the sample is held by the ten biggest clonotypes. Sequenced material: non-naive T cells sorted from PBMCs, taken around two weeks before vaccination. According to the study, the label for this sample's cell subset or site signals: memory T cell fraction. Receptor source: a man aged 50 or older who received an inactivated influenza vaccine. Donor details come from another sample of the same person, matched by shared clones.

J is TRBJ2-5 and V is TRBV3-1, with a weak D call TRBD1 (6 bases). V shed 1 base and J shed 2 bases, with 17 bases lying between them. This CDR3 spans 17 amino acids. From germline, CDR1 is LGHDT and CDR2 YNNKEL (reference sequence). CDR3 sequence reads: CASSQGSPQGRQETQYF. The CDR3, as DNA: TGTGCCAGCAGCCAAGGCTCCCCCCAGGGGAGACAAGAGACCCAGTACTTC.

This chain links TRBV11-1 with TRBJ2-7; 7 bases are a match to TRBD1. With V trimmed by 2 bases and J by 2 bases, 3 bases remained unmatched. This CDR3 has 14 residues. Looked up from germline, CDR1 is SGHAT and CDR2 is FQDESV (reference sequence). CDR3 amino acids: CASSLNRGTYEQYF. The CDR3 DNA reads TGTGCCAGCAGCTTAAACAGGGGTACCTACGAGCAGTACTTC.

The chain links TRBV20-1 to TRBJ1-4; TRBD1 agrees at 9 bases. The CDR3 consists of 15 residues. CDR1 and CDR2 from the germline V gene are DFQATT and SNEGSKA (reference sequence). V lost 2 bases, J lost 8 bases, and 9 bases stayed unmatched. In DNA, the CDR3 is TGCAGTGCTAGAATATTTGGACAGGGGAACGAAAAACTGTTTTTT. Translation: CSARIFGQGNEKLFF.

The rearrangement links TRBV5-1 to TRBJ2-2; D could derive from TRBD1 or TRBD2 (5 bases each). The CDR3 loop spans 15 amino acids. Per the germline V gene, CDR1 is SGHRS and CDR2 is YFSETQ. Trimming cost V 3 bases and J 7 bases, with 16 bases left between them. CDR3 residues: CASSSILAGGGELFF. CDR3 coding DNA: TGCGCCAGCAGCTCGATTCTGGCTGGGGGCGGGGAGCTGTTTTTT.

In this sample, this clonotype turned up many times. The chain's CDR3 is CASSQDGGPEEQYF. CDR3 bases: TGTGCCAGCAGCCAAGACGGGGGGCCTGAAGAGCAGTACTTC. The J gene is TRBJ2-7, the V gene TRBV3-1; maybe TRBD2 (7 bases). Between the trimmed V and J ends, which lost 0 bases and 7 bases, there was a span of 13 bases. This CDR3 is 14 amino acids long. Germline lookup yields CDR1 LGHDT and CDR2 YNNKEL (reference sequence).

This clonotype has a handful of counts. The chain joins TRBV7-2 to TRBJ2-4; D is unresolved. Germline V gene sequence: CDR1 SGHTA, CDR2 FQGNSA. The ends were cut back, 1 base at V and 1 base at J, with 8 bases in the middle. This CDR3 has 15 residues. The CDR3 spells CASSLDPAAKNIQYF. CDR3 DNA sequence: TGTGCCAGCAGCTTAGACCCGGCGGCCAAAAACATTCAGTACTTC.

This clonotype was counted a few times. This chain uses TRBV5-1 with TRBJ1-6; 8 bases fit TRBD1. Trimming removed 3 bases from V and 5 bases from J; junction bases left unmatched: 7. Germline CDR1 SGHRS, CDR2 YFSETQ. This CDR3 is 16 amino acids long. The CDR3 sequence is CASSWGRQGNNSPLHF. CDR3 bases: TGCGCCAGCAGCTGGGGGAGACAGGGGAATAATTCACCCCTCCACTTT. The whole variable domain, filled in from reference TRBV5-1 and TRBJ1-6, reads KAGVTQTPRYLIKTRGQQVTLSCSPISGHRSVSWYQQTPGQGLQFLFEYFSETQRNKGNFPGRFSGRQFSNSRSEMNVSTLELGDSALYLCASSWGRQGNNSPLHFGNGTRLTVT.

V is TRBV5-1 and J is TRBJ2-1; no reliable D call. The CDR3 contains 16 residues. The V gene lost 5 bases and the J gene lost 3 bases, with 18 bases spanning the gap. The germline V gene has CDR1 SGHRS and CDR2 YFSETQ. The CDR3 spells CASSIAPGSGYNEQFF. The CDR3 region has the DNA TGCGCCAGCAGTATCGCTCCCGGGTCAGGCTACAATGAGCAGTTCTTC.

This clonotype was detected many times. V and J are TRBV4-2 and TRBJ1-3; D perhaps matches TRBD1 (5 bases). The V and J ends lost 0 bases and 0 bases respectively, with 15 bases between them. The CDR3 runs 18 residues. Germline loops: CDR1 LGHNA, CDR2 YNFKEQ. CDR3 nucleotides: TGTGCCAGCAGCCAAGAAAGGGGAAGCGGCTTCTCTGGAAACACCATATATTTT. Its protein is CASSQERGSGFSGNTIYF.

This chain joins TRBV20-1 and TRBJ2-7; the D gene is possibly TRBD1 (5 bases). Germline CDR1 reads DFQATT; CDR2 reads SNEGSKA (reference sequence). The CDR3 spans 13 residues. V was trimmed by 4 bases and J by 7 bases, leaving 17 bases between them. DNA for the CDR3: TGCAGTGCTACTCTAGTTCTCACAGGAGAGCAGTACTTC. Translating gives CSATLVLTGEQYF.

This clonotype has just a few counts. The chain recombines TRBV30 with TRBJ1-3; D unresolved. Germline values: CDR1 GTSNPN, CDR2 SVGIG (reference sequence). The CDR3 is 12 amino acids. The CDR3 bases are TGTACCCTCAGGCTCTCTGGAAACACCATATATTTT. Translated, it gives CTLRLSGNTIYF.

In its sample, this clonotype was seen many times. The CDR3 here is CASRPEGSNQPQHF. The DNA of the CDR3 is TGTGCCAGCAGACCGGAGGGTAGCAATCAGCCCCAGCATTTT. The chain links TRBV12-3 or TRBV12-4 to TRBJ1-5, with D hard to call. This CDR3 spans 14 amino acids. The V end was cut by 6 bases, the J end by 0 bases, with 9 bases between.

This clonotype was seen many times. This chain links TRBV7-8 with TRBJ2-1; no clear D. Germline values: CDR1 SGHVS, CDR2 FQNEAQ. This CDR3 spans 14 amino acids. Deletions cut 3 bases from V and 3 bases from J, with 9 bases between. The CDR3 sequence: CASSFRRSYNEQFF. For the CDR3, the DNA is TGTGCCAGCAGCTTCAGGCGGAGCTACAATGAGCAGTTCTTC.

This clonotype was seen repeatedly, ten times or more. The genes are TRBV20-1 and TRBJ2-1; 7 bases fit TRBD1. V shed 3 bases, J shed 7 bases, and the junction held 9 bases outside the gene matches. This CDR3 has 14 residues. Germline V gives CDR1 DFQATT, CDR2 SNEGSKA (reference sequence). CDR3 sequence reads: CSASRQGLRNEQFF. The CDR3 DNA sequence: TGCAGTGCTAGCAGACAGGGCCTTAGAAATGAGCAGTTCTTC.

CDR3 sequence reads: CSADTGTGGYEQYF. CDR3 sequence (DNA): TGCAGTGCTGATACCGGGACAGGGGGCTACGAGCAGTACTTC. This rearrangement joins TRBV20-1 to TRBJ2-7, with 11 bases identical to TRBD1. V lost 5 bases, J lost 3 bases, and 6 bases stayed unmatched. Germline V lookup: CDR1 DFQATT, CDR2 SNEGSKA (reference sequence). The CDR3 is made up of 14 amino acids.

The CDR3 nucleotides read TGTGCCAGCAGCCCCCATCCGAGGGAGGATGAGCAGTTCTTC. It codes for CASSPHPREDEQFF. The chain uses TRBV9 and TRBJ2-1; a possible D gene is TRBD2 (6 bases). CDR1 and CDR2 (germline): SGDLS, YYNGEE. This CDR3 is 14 amino acids long. The V end lost 4 bases, the J end lost 8 bases, and 16 bases lay between the germline ends.

Many counts were recorded for this clonotype. This chain uses TRBV7-8 with TRBJ2-1; 12 bases line up with TRBD2. Looked up from germline, CDR1 is SGHVS and CDR2 is FQNEAQ. The V segment lost 5 bases and the J segment 8 bases; nucleotides outside the gene matches: 4. This CDR3 contains 14 residues. CDR3 DNA: TGTGCCAGCAGCATCCTAGCGGGGGGGCATGAGCAGTTCTTC. It is translated as CASSILAGGHEQFF.

The chain carries TRBV7-9 and TRBJ1-2, with 7 bases lining up with TRBD1. With V trimmed by 1 base and J by 4 bases, 9 bases remained unmatched. Looked up from germline, CDR1 is SEHNR and CDR2 is FQNEAQ (reference sequence). The CDR3 totals 16 residues. Here the CDR3 reads CASSLEGTDRAYGYTF. CDR3 bases: TGTGCCAGCAGCTTAGAAGGAACCGACAGGGCCTATGGCTACACCTTC.